This is a list of T cell receptor beta chains from one sample in a study of T cell changes during pregnancy in multiple sclerosis. Clones were read by immunoSEQ multiplex PCR, and TCRdb kept only the in-frame ones, dropping some. The repertoire consists of roughly 70,000 clones, with 80% to 95% occurring once and the leading ten covering roughly 2.8%. The sequenced sample was peripheral blood, obtained in the third trimester of pregnancy. These receptors were collected from a female donor in good health, enrolled as a control in a pregnancy study. Each CDR3 is given without its conserved first and last residue. The D gene is left open where the match is weak. The listing skips clone size in some rows; elsewhere it reads once, few, many or a size class.

D gene,V gene,clone size,J gene,CDR3 protein
NA,TRBV18,few,TRBJ2-7,ASSPPGGYEQY
NA,TRBV29-1,NA,TRBJ2-7,SVVSLGPGSVHEQY
TRBD1,TRBV13,NA,TRBJ1-4,ASSPRDRGNEKLF
NA,TRBV6-5,once,TRBJ1-6,ASSYSQGSASPLH
TRBD1,TRBV7-9,NA,TRBJ1-2,ASSPGDRDVGYGYT
NA,TRBV4-2,NA,TRBJ2-5,ASSQDLDRKTQY
TRBD1,TRBV11-2,NA,TRBJ2-7,ASSSPGQGNEQY
NA,TRBV7-9,once,TRBJ2-7,ASSLGPDSGTPYEQY
NA,TRBV6-5,NA,TRBJ1-5,ASTPHPGEPQH
NA,TRBV30,NA,TRBJ1-4,AWTSGVSEKLF
NA,TRBV6-7,NA,TRBJ1-4,ASPGQPNEKLF
NA,TRBV11-2,NA,TRBJ1-1,ASSLITGSTEAF
TRBD1,TRBV6-1,NA,TRBJ2-7,ASSGGQGHSYEQY
NA,TRBV6-1,NA,TRBJ1-2,ASSEAGARGYT
TRBD1,TRBV18,once,TRBJ1-1,ASSPGQGGTEAF
NA,TRBV4-3,few,TRBJ1-1,ASSVDSRQTYTEAF